This is a list of T cell receptor beta chains from one sample in a study of graft-versus-host responses after intestinal transplantation. Measured with immunoSEQ multiplex PCR; TCRdb has only the in-frame clones, and not every one. The sample holds just under 90,000 clones, around 83% seen once. No antigen has been assigned to these receptors. The starting material was unstimulated CD8+ T cells sorted from spleen or lymph node cells, obtained before intestinal transplant. These receptor sequences come from a human donor who received an intestinal transplant. CDR3s include the opening cysteine and the closing phenylalanine or tryptophan. D genes are given only for firm matches. Clone sizes are given selectively: once, few, many, or a class where the clone is expanded.

j_call d_call v_call clone_size cdr3_nt cdr3_aa
TRBJ2-2 . TRBV6-6 . TGTGCCAGCAGTACCTCTCCCGGGGAGCTGTTTTTT CASSTSPGELFF
TRBJ2-5 . TRBV7-9 . TGTGCCAGCAGCTTAGTGCGAGGTAAACAAGAGACCCAGTACTTC CASSLVRGKQETQYF
TRBJ2-2 . TRBV6-4 few TGTGCCAGCAGTGACTCGCCATCCCCAACCGGGGAGCTGTTTTTT CASSDSPSPTGELFF
TRBJ1-1 TRBD1 TRBV9 . TGTGCCAGCAGCTCAGGGGGTGAAGCTTTCTTT CASSSGGEAFF
TRBJ2-3 TRBD2 TRBV28 once TGTGCCAGCAGTTTTCAGACTAGCGGCCCCATCACAGATACGCAGTATTTT CASSFQTSGPITDTQYF
TRBJ2-2 . TRBV4-2 once TGTGCCAGCAGATCCGGTTTTCTCGGGGAGCTGTTTTTT CASRSGFLGELFF
TRBJ1-1 . TRBV10-2 . TGCGCCAGCAGTTCAATGTCCCTGCACACTGAAGCTTTCTTT CASSSMSLHTEAFF
TRBJ1-1 TRBD1 TRBV7-9 . TGTGCCAGCAGCTTAGTTCAGACAGGGGGAGGTGAAGCTTTCTTT CASSLVQTGGGEAFF
TRBJ2-1 . TRBV6-5 . TGTGCCAGCAGAACCGCCGGGACCTCGTGGGATGAGCAGTTCTTC CASRTAGTSWDEQFF
TRBJ1-2 . TRBV6-5 . TGTGCCAGCAGTCAGGGGAGGGGCTACACCTTC CASSQGRGYTF
TRBJ2-5 . TRBV5-1 . TGCGCCAGCAGCTTGGAACAGGGAATTAGGGGTCAAGAGACCCAGTACTTC CASSLEQGIRGQETQYF
TRBJ2-3 . TRBV5-6 . TGTGCCAGCAGCTTGCGGTGGAAGGGTACCACAGATACGCAGTATTTT CASSLRWKGTTDTQYF
TRBJ2-3 . TRBV21-1 . TGTGCCAGCAGCCGCCCCCAGCCCCCCCCAGATACGCAGTATTTT CASSRPQPPPDTQYF
TRBJ2-7 . TRBV2 . TGTGCCAGCAGTGGACCCTACGAGCAGTACTTC CASSGPYEQYF
TRBJ2-1 . TRBV30 . TGTGCCTGGAGTGACGGGAGCGGGTTCAGGGATGAGCAGTTCTTC CAWSDGSGFRDEQFF
TRBJ2-7 . TRBV9 . TGTGCCAGCAGCTCCCAGGTAGGGGGGGACGAGCAGTACTTC CASSSQVGGDEQYF
TRBJ1-3 . TRBV7-7 . TGTGCCAGCAGCTTAGGGGGGCCTGGAAACACCATATATTTT CASSLGGPGNTIYF
TRBJ2-3 . TRBV6-5 . TGTGCCAGCAGCTGGGACTCCACAGATACGCAGTATTTT CASSWDSTDTQYF
TRBJ2-2 . TRBV9 few TGTGCCAGCAGTCTCGGGGGGCCCGGGGAGCTGTTTTTT CASSLGGPGELFF
TRBJ1-6 . TRBV27 . TGTGCCAGCAGTTTCGGGGGATACACCTTTCTCGGAGATTCACCCCTCCACTTT CASSFGGYTFLGDSPLHF
TRBJ2-6 . TRBV23-1 . TGCGCCAGCAGTTTACCTGGTACGCAACAAAGTCGGGCCAACGTCCTGACTTTC CASSLPGTQQSRANVLTF
TRBJ2-6 TRBD1 TRBV19 . TGTGCCAGTAGTATAAGAAGAGGGACAGGGCTCTCTGGGGCCAACGTCCTGACTTTC CASSIRRGTGLSGANVLTF
TRBJ1-6 TRBD1 TRBV7-2 . TGTGCCAGCAGCTTAGCTCCATACCGACAGGGAAGAAAATATAATTCACCCCTCCACTTT CASSLAPYRQGRKYNSPLHF
TRBJ1-5 TRBD1 TRBV19 . TGTGCCAGTAGTATTGGCCAGGGGGGTTATAGCAATCAGCCCCAGCATTTT CASSIGQGGYSNQPQHF
TRBJ1-2 . TRBV11-1 . TGTGCCAGCAGCTCCGGGGGGTATGGCTACACCTTC CASSSGGYGYTF
TRBJ2-5 TRBD1 TRBV15 . TGTGCCACCAGCGGAGACAGGGGGGAGACCCAGTACTTC CATSGDRGETQYF